The rows below give T cell receptor beta chains drawn from one sample of a study of T cell responses to AZD1222 COVID-19 vaccine. Using immunoSEQ multiplex PCR, the repertoire was profiled, and TCRdb retains in-frame clones only, with some absent. The sample gives about 170,000 clones, about 83% of which show up once; roughly 1.1% is in the top ten. Sequencing was performed on peripheral blood, taken 28 days after the second AZD1222 dose. These receptors all come from an adult who received the AZD1222 COVID-19 vaccine. CDR3s leave out the opening cysteine and the closing phenylalanine or tryptophan. Fields, in order: V gene, D gene, clone size, CDR3 protein. A D gene is named only where the DNA matches it firmly. Where a row states a size, it is once, few, many or the class of an expanded clone; other rows omit it.

TRBV5-1 TRBD1 NA ASSSSQGGAFGNTIY
TRBV12-3/TRBV12-4 NA NA ASSRWVGGEAF
TRBV29-1 NA NA SVEWGSSSGANVLT
TRBV5-4 TRBD1 NA ASSLGTGWNEKLF
TRBV5-1 TRBD2 NA ASRLAGVDTQY
TRBV5-1 NA NA ASSLDTGNYGYT
TRBV4-3 NA NA ASSQDKSSPLH
TRBV19 NA NA ASRRIYYQTGNYGYT
TRBV7-8 NA NA ASSFDSGSGYT
TRBV30 TRBD1 few ALSRDRGGGYT
TRBV7-9 NA few ASSLAGSTPH
TRBV5-1 NA once ASSLGQYNEQF
TRBV5-1 NA NA ASSLTGTYEQY
TRBV7-8 NA NA ASSLAFFWQGETQY
TRBV5-6 TRBD1 NA ASSSPPNRGLAYEQY
TRBV25-1 NA NA ASNSLNTEAF
TRBV6-6 TRBD1 NA ASRGGRDRGHDGYT
TRBV7-8 NA once ASSLAMAEETQY
TRBV6-1 TRBD2 NA ASSEYKAGLYNEQF
TRBV27 TRBD1 NA ASSSRDRPSPLH
TRBV19 NA NA ASSMGGPREKLF
TRBV11-2 NA NA ASSKGPTTDTQY
TRBV5-5 TRBD1 NA ASSLGQGANGELF
TRBV14 NA NA ASSHPVSTSPRSSYNEQF
TRBV6-5 NA NA ASSIRQNTEAF
TRBV11-2 TRBD1 NA ASSPQPGQGGLEQY
TRBV19 NA NA ASSALPAGNTIY
TRBV27 TRBD1 few ASSLSDRYDEQY
TRBV27 NA NA ASLRGGEQF
TRBV11-2 NA few ASSLANSNYGYT
TRBV30 NA NA AWSWGVGNYGYT